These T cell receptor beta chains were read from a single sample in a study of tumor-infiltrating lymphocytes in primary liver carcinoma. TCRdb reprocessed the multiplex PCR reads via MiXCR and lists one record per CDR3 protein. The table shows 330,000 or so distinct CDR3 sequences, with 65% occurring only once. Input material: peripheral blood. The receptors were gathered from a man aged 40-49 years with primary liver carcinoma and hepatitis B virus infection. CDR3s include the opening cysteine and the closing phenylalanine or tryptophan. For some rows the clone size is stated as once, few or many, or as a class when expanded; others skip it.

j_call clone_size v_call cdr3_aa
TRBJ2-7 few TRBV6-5 CASNGGGCSYYEQYF
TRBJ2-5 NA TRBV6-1 CASSEYGGTLRETQHF
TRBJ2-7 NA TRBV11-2 CASTLVSGSYEQYF
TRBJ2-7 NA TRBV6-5 CVSSISEPSYEQYF
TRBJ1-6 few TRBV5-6 CASSLGGGNSPLHF
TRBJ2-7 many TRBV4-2 CASSPELWAISYEQYF
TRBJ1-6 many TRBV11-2 CASSLRPPRQGNSPLHF
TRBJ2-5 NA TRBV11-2 CASSLGSSGPGETQYF
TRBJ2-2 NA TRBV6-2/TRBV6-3 CGSSLQGTGELFF
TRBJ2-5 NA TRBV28 CASSLAASGRKGETQYF
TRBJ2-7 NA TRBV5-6 CASSMAQRGAEQYF
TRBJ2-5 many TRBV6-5 CASSYSSYGRLQETQYF
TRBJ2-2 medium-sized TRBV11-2 CASSWDLQTGELFF